The TCR beta chain described here comes from a study of blood T cell repertoires in COVID-19. About the research overall: There were acute and convalescent COVID-19 samples, and they came from the United States, Italy and Spain.

Sequenced by immunoSEQ multiplex PCR; TCRdb stores in-frame clones only, minus some. The sample holds 200,000 to 250,000 clones, approximately 90% seen once. This CDR3 is 12 amino acids long. V was shortened by 5 bases and J by 6 bases, with 10 bases between the two germline ends. The receptor was isolated from a woman aged 30 to 39 who had recovered from COVID-19. The V call is TRBV12-3 or TRBV12-4, the J call TRBJ1-2; possible D gene TRBD1, 6 bases. The specimen was PBMCs or T cells enriched from blood (not recorded which). The CDR3, as DNA: TGTGCCAGCAGTACAGGGTCAAATGGCTACACCTTC. It yields the protein CASSTGSNGYTF.